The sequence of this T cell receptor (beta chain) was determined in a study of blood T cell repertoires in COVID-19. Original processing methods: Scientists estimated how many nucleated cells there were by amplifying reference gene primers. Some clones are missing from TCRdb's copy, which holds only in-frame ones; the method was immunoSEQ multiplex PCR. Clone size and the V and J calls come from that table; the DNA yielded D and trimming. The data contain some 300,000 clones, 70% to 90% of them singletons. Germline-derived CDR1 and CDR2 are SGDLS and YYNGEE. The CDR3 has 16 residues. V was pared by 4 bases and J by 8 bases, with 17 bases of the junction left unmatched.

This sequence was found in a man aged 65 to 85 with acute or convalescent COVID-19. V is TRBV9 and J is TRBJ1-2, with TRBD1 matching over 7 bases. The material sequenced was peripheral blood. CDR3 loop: CASSLTRGQPSRGYTF. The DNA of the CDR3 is TGTGCCAGCAGCCTCACTCGGGGACAGCCTTCCCGGGGCTACACCTTC.